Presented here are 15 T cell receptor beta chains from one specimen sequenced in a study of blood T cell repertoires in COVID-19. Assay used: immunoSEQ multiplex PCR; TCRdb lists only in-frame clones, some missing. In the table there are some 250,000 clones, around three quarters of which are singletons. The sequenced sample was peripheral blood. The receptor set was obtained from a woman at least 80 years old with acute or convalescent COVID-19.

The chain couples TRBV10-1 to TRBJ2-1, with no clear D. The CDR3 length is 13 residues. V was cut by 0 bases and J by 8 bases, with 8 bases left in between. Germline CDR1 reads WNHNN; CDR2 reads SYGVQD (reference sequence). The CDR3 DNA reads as TGCGCCAGCAGTGAGTCGTTTATAGATGAGCAGTTCTTC. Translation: CASSESFIDEQFF.

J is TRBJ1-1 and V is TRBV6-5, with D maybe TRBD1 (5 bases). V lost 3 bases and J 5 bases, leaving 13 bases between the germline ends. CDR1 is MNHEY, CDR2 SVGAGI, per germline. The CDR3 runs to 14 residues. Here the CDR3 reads CASSYGIGGTEAFF. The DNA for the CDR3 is TGTGCCAGCAGTTATGGGATCGGGGGAACTGAAGCTTTCTTT.

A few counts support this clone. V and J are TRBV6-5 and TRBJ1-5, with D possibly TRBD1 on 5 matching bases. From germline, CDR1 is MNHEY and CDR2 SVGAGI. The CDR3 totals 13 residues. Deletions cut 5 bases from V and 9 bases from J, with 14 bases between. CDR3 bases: TGTGCCAGCAGTCCCGGGACTTTCGGGCCCCAGCATTTT. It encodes CASSPGTFGPQHF.

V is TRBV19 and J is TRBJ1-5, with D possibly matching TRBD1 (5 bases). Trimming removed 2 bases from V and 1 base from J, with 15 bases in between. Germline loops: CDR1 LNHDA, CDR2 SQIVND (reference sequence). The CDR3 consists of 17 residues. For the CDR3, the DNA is TGTGCCAGTAGTATACTTGGGATGACAGCAAGCAATCAGCCCCAGCATTTT. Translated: CASSILGMTASNQPQHF.

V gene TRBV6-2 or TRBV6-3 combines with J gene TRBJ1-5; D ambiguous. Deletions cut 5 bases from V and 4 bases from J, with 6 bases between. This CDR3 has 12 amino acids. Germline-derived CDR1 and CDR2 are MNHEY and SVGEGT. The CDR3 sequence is CASSRGNQPQHF. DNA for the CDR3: TGTGCCAGCAGTCGCGGGAATCAGCCCCAGCATTTT.

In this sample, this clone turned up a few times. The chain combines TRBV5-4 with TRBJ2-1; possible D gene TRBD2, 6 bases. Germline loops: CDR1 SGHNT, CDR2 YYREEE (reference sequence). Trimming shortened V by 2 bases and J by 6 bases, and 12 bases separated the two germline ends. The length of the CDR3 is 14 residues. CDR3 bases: TGTGCCAGCAGCTTACCGGGGGAATCCAATGAGCAGTTCTTC. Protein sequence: CASSLPGESNEQFF.

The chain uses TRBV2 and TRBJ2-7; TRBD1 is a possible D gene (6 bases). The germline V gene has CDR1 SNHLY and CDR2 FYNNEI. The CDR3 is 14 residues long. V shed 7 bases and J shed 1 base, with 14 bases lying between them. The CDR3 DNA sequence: TGTGCCAGCACCAACGACAGGACTTCCTACGAGCAGTACTTC. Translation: CASTNDRTSYEQYF.

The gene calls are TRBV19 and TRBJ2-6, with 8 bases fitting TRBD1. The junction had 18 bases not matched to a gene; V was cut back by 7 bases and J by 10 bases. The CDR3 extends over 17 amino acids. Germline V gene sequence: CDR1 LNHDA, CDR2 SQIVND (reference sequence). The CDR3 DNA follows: TGTGCCAGTACCCCCGGACAGGGAATATTGGGGGGAAACGTCCTGACTTTC. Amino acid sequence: CASTPGQGILGGNVLTF.

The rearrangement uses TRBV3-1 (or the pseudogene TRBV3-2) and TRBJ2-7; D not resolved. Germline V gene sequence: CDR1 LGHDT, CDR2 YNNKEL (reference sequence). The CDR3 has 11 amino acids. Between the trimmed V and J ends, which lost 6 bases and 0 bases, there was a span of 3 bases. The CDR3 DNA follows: TGTGCCAGCAGGGCCTCCTACGAGCAGTACTTC. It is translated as CASRASYEQYF.

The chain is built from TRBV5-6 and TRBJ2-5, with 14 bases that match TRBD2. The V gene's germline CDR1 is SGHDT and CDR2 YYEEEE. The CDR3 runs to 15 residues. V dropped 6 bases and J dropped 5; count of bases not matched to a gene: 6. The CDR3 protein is CASTRGLAGDETQYF. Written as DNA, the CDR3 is TGTGCCAGCACCCGGGGACTAGCGGGAGATGAGACCCAGTACTTC.

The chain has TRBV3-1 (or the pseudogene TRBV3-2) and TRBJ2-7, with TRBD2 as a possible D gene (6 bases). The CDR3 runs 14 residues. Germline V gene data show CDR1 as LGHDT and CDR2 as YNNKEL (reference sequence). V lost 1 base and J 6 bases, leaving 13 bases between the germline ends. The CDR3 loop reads CASSQVASESEQYF. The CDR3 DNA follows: TGTGCCAGCAGCCAAGTCGCTAGCGAAAGCGAGCAGTACTTC.

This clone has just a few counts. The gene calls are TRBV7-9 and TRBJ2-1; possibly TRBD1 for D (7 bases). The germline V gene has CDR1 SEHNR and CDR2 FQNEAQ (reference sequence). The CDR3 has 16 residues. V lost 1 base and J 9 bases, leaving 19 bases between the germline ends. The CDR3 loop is CASSLEGRGASGEQFF. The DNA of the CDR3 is TGTGCCAGCAGCTTAGAGGGCAGGGGGGCGTCTGGTGAGCAGTTCTTC.

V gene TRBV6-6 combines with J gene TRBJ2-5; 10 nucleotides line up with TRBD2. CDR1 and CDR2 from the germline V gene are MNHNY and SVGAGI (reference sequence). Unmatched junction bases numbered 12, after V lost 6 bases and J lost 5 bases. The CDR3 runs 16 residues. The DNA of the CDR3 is TGTGCCAGCAGCCCCCTTGGAGCGGGAGGGATGGAGACCCAGTACTTC. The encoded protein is CASSPLGAGGMETQYF.

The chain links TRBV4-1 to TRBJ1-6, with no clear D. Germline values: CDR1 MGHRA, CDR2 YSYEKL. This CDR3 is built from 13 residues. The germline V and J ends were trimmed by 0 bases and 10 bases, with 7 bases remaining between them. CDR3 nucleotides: TGCGCCAGCAGCCAAGATGAGGGCTCACCCCTCCACTTT. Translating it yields CASSQDEGSPLHF.

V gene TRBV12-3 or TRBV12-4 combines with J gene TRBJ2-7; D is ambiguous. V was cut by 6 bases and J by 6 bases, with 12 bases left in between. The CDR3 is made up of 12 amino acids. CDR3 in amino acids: CASSREVGEQYF. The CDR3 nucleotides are TGTGCCAGCAGCCGAGAGGTTGGCGAGCAGTACTTC.